The 12 T cell receptor beta chains presented below share a single source sample, sequenced in a study of cytomegalovirus exposure and HLA in healthy donors (dated by TCRdb to 2017 to 2019). Libraries were prepared through the immunoSEQ multiplex PCR assay. For the multiplex PCR, a mixture combining 60 forward primers for TCR Vbeta segments and 13 reverse primers for TCR Jbeta segments was used. Imported from immuneACCESS, the table was reduced by TCRdb to in-frame sequences with V and J called. These copies leave out some clones; in studies compared against another copy, an unresolved V gene accounts for under half, and the cause of the remainder is not known. The sample includes 150,000 to 200,000 clones, with around 83% observed a single time. Together, the top ten hold about 4% of the sample. Sequenced material: PBMCs. All receptors derive from a man aged 45-65 years in good health and CMV-seropositive.

The chain employs TRBV5-1 and TRBJ2-5, with D perhaps matching TRBD2 (6 bases). CDR1 and CDR2 (germline): SGHRS, YFSETQ. Trimming left V 3 bases short and J 5 bases short, with 11 bases between. The CDR3 has 13 amino acids. The CDR3 DNA is TGCGCCAGCAGCTGGACGCGGGGTGAGACCCAGTACTTC. Its translation is CASSWTRGETQYF.

The chain joins TRBV28 to TRBJ1-5, with 8 bases that match TRBD1. This CDR3 is built from 14 residues. Germline CDR1 and CDR2: MDHEN and SYDVKM. V was pared by 5 bases and J by 7 bases, with 7 bases of the junction left unmatched. The CDR3 region has the DNA TGTGCCAGCAGTCCAACCAGGGGGCGACAGCCCCAGCATTTT. Its protein is CASSPTRGRQPQHF.

This rearrangement joins TRBV12-1 to TRBJ1-2; the table's D call TRBD1 went unverified against the DNA. TRBV12-1 is termed a pseudogene. The CDR3 length is 16 residues. The CDR3 reads CASSSNRDRGGYGYTF. The CDR3 DNA reads as TGTGCCAGCAGCTCCAACCGGGACAGGGGGGGCTATGGCTACACCTTC.

J is TRBJ1-6 and V is TRBV5-1, with 7 nucleotides matching TRBD1. The germline V gene encodes CDR1 SGHRS and CDR2 YFSETQ. V lost 1 base to trimming and J lost 7 bases; unmatched junction nucleotides: 5. There are 15 residues in the CDR3. Here the CDR3 DNA reads TGCGCCAGCAGCTTGTCCACAGGGGAGAATTCACCCCTCCACTTT. As protein: CASSLSTGENSPLHF.

This clone was picked up one time. The chain links TRBV28 to TRBJ2-7, with 9 nucleotides matching TRBD1. After removal of 10 bases from V and 1 base from J, the junction contained 8 bases not matched to a gene. Germline V lookup: CDR1 MDHEN, CDR2 SYDVKM. This CDR3 is built from 14 residues. The CDR3 DNA follows: TGTGCCACAACTCGTGGACAGGGGTCCTACGAGCAGTACTTC. This encodes CATTRGQGSYEQYF.

The V gene is TRBV4-1, the J gene TRBJ1-5; tentatively, D is TRBD1 (6 bases). Germline CDR1 MGHRA, CDR2 YSYEKL. V shed 2 bases and J shed 12 bases, with 17 bases lying between them. This CDR3 spans 14 amino acids. Here the CDR3 DNA reads TGCGCCAGCAGCCAACCCGGACAGAAACAGGGCCAGCATTTT. Protein: CASSQPGQKQGQHF.

This sequence joins TRBV27 and TRBJ2-5; D may be TRBD1 (5 bases). Germline V CDR1 and CDR2: MNHEY, SMNVEV (reference sequence). Deletions cut 2 bases from V and 1 base from J, with 14 bases between. The CDR3 spans 16 residues. CDR3 sequence: CASSLNPPQGQETQYF. The DNA for the CDR3 is TGTGCCAGCAGTTTAAACCCCCCCCAGGGCCAAGAGACCCAGTACTTC.

This clone was recorded only once. V gene TRBV4-2 combines with J gene TRBJ2-1, with 10 bases identical to TRBD2. The CDR3 covers 13 residues. V shed 3 bases, J shed 13 bases, and the junction held 6 bases outside the gene matches. Germline V lookup: CDR1 LGHNA, CDR2 YNFKEQ. The CDR3 DNA is TGTGCCAGCAGCCATCTAGCGGGAGCCGATCAGTTCTTC. It codes for CASSHLAGADQFF.

V and J are TRBV18 and TRBJ1-1; D gene unclear. Deletions cut 4 bases from V and 3 bases from J, with 6 bases between. The germline CDR1 and CDR2 sequences are KGHSH and LQKENI. The CDR3 is 12 residues long. The CDR3 spells CASSHEYTEAFF. DNA for the CDR3: TGTGCCAGCTCACACGAGTACACTGAAGCTTTCTTT.

This clone occurred a few times. This CDR3 reads CASSEGQGHTDTQYF. The CDR3 DNA follows: TGTGCCAGCAGTGAGGGACAGGGACACACAGATACGCAGTATTTT. J is TRBJ2-3 and V is TRBV6-4; 9 bases are a match to TRBD1. The CDR3 runs 15 residues. Germline V gives CDR1 MRHNA, CDR2 SNTAGT. Trimming removed 3 bases from V and 2 bases from J; junction bases left unmatched: 3.

The chain employs TRBV29-1 and TRBJ1-1; 7 bases line up with TRBD1. CDR1 is SQVTM and CDR2 is ANQGSEA in the germline V gene. The CDR3 has 13 residues. Trimming removed 7 bases from V and 1 base from J; junction bases left unmatched: 6. CDR3 protein: CSGQDRTNTEAFF. As DNA, the CDR3 is TGCAGCGGACAGGACAGGACGAACACTGAAGCTTTCTTT.

This chain joins TRBV29-1 and TRBJ2-2; a weak D match, TRBD2 (6 bases). In germline, CDR1 is SQVTM, CDR2 ANQGSEA. The CDR3 runs 15 residues. V dropped 1 base and J dropped 1 base, with 10 bases sitting between them. The CDR3 protein is CSVEVGLRNTGELFF. In nucleotides, the CDR3 is TGCAGCGTTGAAGTGGGACTCCGGAACACCGGGGAGCTGTTTTTT.